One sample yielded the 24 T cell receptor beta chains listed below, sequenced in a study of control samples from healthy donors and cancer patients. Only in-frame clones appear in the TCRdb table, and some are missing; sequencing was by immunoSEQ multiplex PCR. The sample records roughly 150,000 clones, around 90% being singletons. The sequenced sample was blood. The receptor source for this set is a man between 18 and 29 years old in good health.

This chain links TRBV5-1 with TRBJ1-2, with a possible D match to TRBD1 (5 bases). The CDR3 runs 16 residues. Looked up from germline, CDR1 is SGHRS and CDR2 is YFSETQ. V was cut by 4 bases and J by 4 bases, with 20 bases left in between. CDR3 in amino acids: CASSRGDGGGGYGYTF. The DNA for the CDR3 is TGCGCCAGCAGCAGAGGGGACGGAGGCGGTGGCTATGGCTACACCTTC.

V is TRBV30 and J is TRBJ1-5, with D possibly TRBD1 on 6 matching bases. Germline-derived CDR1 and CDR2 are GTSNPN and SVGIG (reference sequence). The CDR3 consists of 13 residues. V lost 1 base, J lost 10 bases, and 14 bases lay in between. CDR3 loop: CAWSAQGRGPQHF. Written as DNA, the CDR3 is TGTGCCTGGAGTGCCCAGGGGCGGGGACCCCAGCATTTT.

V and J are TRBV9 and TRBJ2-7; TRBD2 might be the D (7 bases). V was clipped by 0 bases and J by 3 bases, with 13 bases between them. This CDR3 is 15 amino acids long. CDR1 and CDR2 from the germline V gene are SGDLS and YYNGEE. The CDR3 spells CASSVEGGTIYEQYF. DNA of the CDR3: TGTGCCAGCAGCGTAGAGGGGGGGACTATCTACGAGCAGTACTTC.

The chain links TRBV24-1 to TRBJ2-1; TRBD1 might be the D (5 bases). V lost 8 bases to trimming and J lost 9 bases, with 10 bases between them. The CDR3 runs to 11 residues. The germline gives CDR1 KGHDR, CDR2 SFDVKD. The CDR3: CATIFQGEQFF. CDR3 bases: TGTGCCACCATCTTCCAGGGTGAGCAGTTCTTC.

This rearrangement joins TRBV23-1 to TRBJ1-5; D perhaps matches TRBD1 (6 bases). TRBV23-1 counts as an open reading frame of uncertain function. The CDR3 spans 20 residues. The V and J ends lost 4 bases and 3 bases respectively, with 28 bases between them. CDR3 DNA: TGCGCCAGCAGTCTTGCTTCCGGGACAAAACTAAAGAAGGACAATCAGCCCCAGCATTTT. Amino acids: CASSLASGTKLKKDNQPQHF.

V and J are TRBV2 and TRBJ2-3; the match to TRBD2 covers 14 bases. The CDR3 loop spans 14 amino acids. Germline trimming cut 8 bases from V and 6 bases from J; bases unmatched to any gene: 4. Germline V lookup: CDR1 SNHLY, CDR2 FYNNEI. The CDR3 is CASARLAGGDTQYF. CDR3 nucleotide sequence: TGTGCCAGCGCCCGACTAGCGGGGGGGGATACGCAGTATTTT.

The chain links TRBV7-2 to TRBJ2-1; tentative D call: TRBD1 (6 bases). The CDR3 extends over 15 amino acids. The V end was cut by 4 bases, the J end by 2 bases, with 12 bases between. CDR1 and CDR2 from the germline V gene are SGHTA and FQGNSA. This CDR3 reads CASSSQGRAYNEQFF. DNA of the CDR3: TGTGCCAGCAGCTCTCAGGGGCGGGCCTACAATGAGCAGTTCTTC.

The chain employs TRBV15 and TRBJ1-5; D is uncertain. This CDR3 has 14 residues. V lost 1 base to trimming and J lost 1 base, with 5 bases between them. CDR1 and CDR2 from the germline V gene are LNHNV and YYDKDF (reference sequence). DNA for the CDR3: TGTGCCACCAGCAGAGGTATGAGCAATCAGCCCCAGCATTTT. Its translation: CATSRGMSNQPQHF.

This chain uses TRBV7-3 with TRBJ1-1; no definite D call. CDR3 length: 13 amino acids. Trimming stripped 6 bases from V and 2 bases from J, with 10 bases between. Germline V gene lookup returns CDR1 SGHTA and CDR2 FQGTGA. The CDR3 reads CASSEQRNTEAFF. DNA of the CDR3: TGTGCCAGCAGTGAACAGAGAAACACTGAAGCTTTCTTT.

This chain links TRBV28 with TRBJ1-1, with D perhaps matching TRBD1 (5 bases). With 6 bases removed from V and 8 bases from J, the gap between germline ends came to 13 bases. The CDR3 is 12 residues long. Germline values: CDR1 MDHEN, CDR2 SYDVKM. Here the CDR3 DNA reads TGTGCCAGCAGCCGACAGAGTAGGGAAGCTTTCTTT. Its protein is CASSRQSREAFF. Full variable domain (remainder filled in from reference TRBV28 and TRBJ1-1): DVKVTQSSRYLVKRTGEKVFLECVQDMDHENMFWYRQDPGLGLRLIYFSYDVKMKEKGDIPEGYSVSREKKERFSLILESASTNQTSMYLCASSRQSREAFFGQGTRLTVV.

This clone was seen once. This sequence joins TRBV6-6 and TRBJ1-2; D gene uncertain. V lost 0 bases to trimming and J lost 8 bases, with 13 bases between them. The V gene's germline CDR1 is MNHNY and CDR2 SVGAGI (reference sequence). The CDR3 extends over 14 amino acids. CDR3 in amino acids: CASSYSGPTGGYTF. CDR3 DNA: TGTGCCAGCAGTTACTCGGGCCCAACCGGGGGCTACACCTTC.

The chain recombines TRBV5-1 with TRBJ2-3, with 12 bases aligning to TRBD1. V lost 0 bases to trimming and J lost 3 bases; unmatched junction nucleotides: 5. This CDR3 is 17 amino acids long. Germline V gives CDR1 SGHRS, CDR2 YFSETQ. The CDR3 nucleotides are TGCGCCAGCAGCTTGGAGGGGACAGGGGGCGGGACAGATACGCAGTATTTT. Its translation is CASSLEGTGGGTDTQYF.

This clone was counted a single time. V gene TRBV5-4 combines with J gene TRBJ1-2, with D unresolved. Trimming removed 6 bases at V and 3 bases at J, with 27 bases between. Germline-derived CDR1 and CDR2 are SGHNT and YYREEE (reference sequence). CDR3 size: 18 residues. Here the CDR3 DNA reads TGTGCCAGCACCCTCCGGGCCGGGATAATCCCCGTTGACTATGGCTACACCTTC. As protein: CASTLRAGIIPVDYGYTF.

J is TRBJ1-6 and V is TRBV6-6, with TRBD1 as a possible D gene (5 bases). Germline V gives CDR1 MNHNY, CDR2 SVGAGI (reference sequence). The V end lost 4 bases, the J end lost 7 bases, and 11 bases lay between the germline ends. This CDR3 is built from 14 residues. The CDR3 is CASSWGGPNSPLHF. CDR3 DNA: TGTGCCAGCAGTTGGGGCGGACCGAATTCACCCCTCCACTTT.

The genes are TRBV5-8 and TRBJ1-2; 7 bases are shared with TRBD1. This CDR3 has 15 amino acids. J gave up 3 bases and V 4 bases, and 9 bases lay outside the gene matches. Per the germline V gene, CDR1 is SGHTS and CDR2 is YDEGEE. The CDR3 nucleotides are TGTGCCAGCAGCCTATCGACAGGGATTGACTATGGCTACACCTTC. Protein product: CASSLSTGIDYGYTF. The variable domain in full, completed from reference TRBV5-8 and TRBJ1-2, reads EAGVTQSPTHLIKTRGQQATLRCSPISGHTSVYWYQQALGLGLQFLLWYDEGEERNRGNFPPRFSGRQFPNYSSELNVNALELEDSALYLCASSLSTGIDYGYTFGSGTRLTVV.

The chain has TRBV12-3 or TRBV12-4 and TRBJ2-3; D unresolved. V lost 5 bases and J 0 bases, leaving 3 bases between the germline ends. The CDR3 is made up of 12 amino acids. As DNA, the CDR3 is TGTGCCAGCAGTATCAGCACAGATACGCAGTATTTT. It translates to CASSISTDTQYF.

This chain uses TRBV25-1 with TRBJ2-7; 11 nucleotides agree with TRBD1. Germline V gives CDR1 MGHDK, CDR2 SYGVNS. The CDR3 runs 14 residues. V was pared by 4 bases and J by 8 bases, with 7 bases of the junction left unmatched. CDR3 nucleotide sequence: TGTGCCAGCAGTGTTGGACAGGGGGCGCGGAAGCAGTACTTC. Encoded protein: CASSVGQGARKQYF.

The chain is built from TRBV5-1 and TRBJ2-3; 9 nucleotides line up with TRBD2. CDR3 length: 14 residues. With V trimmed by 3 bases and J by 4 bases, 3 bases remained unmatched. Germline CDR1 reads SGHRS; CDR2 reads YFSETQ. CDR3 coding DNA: TGCGCCAGCAGCTGGCGCGGGGGGGCAGATACGCAGTATTTT. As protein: CASSWRGGADTQYF.

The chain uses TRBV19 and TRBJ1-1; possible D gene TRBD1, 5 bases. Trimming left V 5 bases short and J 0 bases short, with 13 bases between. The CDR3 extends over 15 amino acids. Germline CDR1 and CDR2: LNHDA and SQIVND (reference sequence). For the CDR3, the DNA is TGTGCCAGTAGTCCCCCAGGGAAAATGAACACTGAAGCTTTCTTT. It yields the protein CASSPPGKMNTEAFF. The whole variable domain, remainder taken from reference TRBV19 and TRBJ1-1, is DGGITQSPKYLFRKEGQNVTLSCEQNLNHDAMYWYRQDPGQGLRLIYYSQIVNDFQKGDIAEGYSVSREKKESFPLTVTSAQKNPTAFYLCASSPPGKMNTEAFFGQGTRLTVV.

The CDR3 loop reads CASSQEWEGSGANVLTF. In nucleotides, the CDR3 is TGTGCCAGCAGCCAAGAATGGGAGGGGTCCGGGGCCAACGTCCTGACTTTC. This chain connects TRBV3-1 (or the pseudogene TRBV3-2) to TRBJ2-6; 7 bases agree with TRBD2. This CDR3 has 17 residues. Germline CDR1 and CDR2: LGHDT and YNNKEL (reference sequence). The V segment lost 0 bases and the J segment 4 bases; nucleotides outside the gene matches: 6.

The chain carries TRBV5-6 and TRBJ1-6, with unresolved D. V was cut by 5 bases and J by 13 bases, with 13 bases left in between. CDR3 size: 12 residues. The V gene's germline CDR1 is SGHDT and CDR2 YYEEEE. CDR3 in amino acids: CASSLSVTPLHF. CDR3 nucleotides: TGTGCCAGCAGTTTATCAGTGACTCCCCTCCACTTT.

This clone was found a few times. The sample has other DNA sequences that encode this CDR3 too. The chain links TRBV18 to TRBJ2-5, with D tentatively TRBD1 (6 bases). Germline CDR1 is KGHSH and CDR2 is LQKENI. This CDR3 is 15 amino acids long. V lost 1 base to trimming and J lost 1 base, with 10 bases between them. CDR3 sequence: CASSPRAGVQETQYF. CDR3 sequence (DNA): TGTGCCAGCTCACCACGCGCAGGGGTCCAAGAGACCCAGTACTTC.

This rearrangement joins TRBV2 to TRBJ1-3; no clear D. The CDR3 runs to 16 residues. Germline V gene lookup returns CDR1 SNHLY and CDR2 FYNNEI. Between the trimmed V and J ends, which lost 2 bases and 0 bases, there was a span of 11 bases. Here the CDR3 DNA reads TGTGCCAGCAGTGAACCCGGTTGGAGCTCTGGAAACACCATATATTTT. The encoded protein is CASSEPGWSSGNTIYF.

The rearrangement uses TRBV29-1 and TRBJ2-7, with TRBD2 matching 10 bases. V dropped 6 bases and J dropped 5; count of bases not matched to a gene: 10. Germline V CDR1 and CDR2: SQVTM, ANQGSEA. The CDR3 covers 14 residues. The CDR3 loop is CSVAGLLAGNEQYF. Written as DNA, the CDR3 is TGCAGCGTCGCCGGGTTACTAGCGGGGAACGAGCAGTACTTC.